This entry concerns a single TCR beta chain. Antigen: not known. The entry originates in a study of T-cell reconstitution after alpha-beta-depleted transplantation in children. Germline V gene data show CDR1 as SGHRS and CDR2 as YFSETQ. CDR3 length: 21 amino acids. After removal of 7 bases from V and 0 bases from J, the junction contained 22 bases not matched to a gene. Library preparation (for TCRbeta) was performed with unique molecular identifiers. MiXCR was run by TCRdb on the PCR reads, yielding one entry per CDR3 protein. The table shows 90,000 to 100,000 distinct CDR3 sequences, with 20% to 25% occurring only once. Study-wide points: Among T cells one year after transplant, newly produced cells accounted for most counts and diversity. After transplant, at about two months, alpha-beta T cells were reportedly derived from several hundred expanded graft clones. Some patients' high day-60 TCRbeta diversity was traced to surviving recipient T cells and thymic progenitors.

This receptor was obtained from a boy aged 2-15 years with acute lymphoblastic leukemia, due to receive a stem cell transplant. Sample: PBMCs, taken before TCRalphabeta/CD19-depleted stem cell transplant. The chain couples TRBV5-1 to TRBJ2-3, with TRBD2 matching over 11 bases. CDR3 sequence reads: CASAGMPGLAEGRSSTDTQYF. As DNA, the CDR3 is TGCGCCAGCGCAGGGATGCCGGGACTAGCGGAGGGGAGGTCTAGCACAGATACGCAGTATTTT.